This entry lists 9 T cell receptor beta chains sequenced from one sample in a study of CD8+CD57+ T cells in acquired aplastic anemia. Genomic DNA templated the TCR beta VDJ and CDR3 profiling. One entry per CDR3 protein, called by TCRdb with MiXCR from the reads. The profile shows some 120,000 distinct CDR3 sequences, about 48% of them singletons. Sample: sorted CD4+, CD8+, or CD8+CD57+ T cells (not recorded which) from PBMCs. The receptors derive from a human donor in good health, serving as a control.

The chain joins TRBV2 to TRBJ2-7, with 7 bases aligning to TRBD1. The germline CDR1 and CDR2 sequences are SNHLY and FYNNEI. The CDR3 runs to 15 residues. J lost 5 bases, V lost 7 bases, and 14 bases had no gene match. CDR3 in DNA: TGTGCCAGCATACGAGGGGGCCAGGGGATGGACGAGCAGTACTTC. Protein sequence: CASIRGGQGMDEQYF.

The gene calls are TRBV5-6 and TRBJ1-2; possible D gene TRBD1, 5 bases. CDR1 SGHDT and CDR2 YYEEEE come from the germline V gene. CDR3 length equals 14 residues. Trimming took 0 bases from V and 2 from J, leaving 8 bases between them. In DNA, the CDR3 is TGTGCCAGCAGCTTGGGACAGAAGAACTATGGCTACACCTTC. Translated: CASSLGQKNYGYTF. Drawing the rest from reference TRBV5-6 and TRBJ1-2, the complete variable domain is DAGVTQSPTHLIKTRGQQVTLRCSPKSGHDTVSWYQQALGQGPQFIFQYYEEEERQRGNFPDRFSGHQFPNYSSELNVNALLLGDSALYLCASSLGQKNYGYTFGSGTRLTVV.

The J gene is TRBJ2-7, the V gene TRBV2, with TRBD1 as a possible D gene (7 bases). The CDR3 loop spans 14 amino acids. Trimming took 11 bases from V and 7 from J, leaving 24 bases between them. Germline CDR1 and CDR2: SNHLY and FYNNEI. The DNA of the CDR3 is TGTGCCGGCAAGGAGGGGGCCGCGTACAATGAGCAGTACTTC. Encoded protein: CAGKEGAAYNEQYF. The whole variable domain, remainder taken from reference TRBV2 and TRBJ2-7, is EPEVTQTPSHQVTQMGQEVILRCVPISNHLYFYWYRQILGQKVEFLVSFYNNEISEKSEIFDDQFSVERPDGSNFTLKIRSTKLEDSAMYFCAGKEGAAYNEQYFGPGTRLTVT.

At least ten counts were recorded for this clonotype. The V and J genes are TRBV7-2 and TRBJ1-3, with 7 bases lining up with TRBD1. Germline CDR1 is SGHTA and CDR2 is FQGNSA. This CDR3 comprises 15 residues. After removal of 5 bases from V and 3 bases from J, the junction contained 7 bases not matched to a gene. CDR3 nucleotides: TGTGCCAGCAGCCCGCGACAGGGCGGTGGAAACACCATATATTTT. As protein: CASSPRQGGGNTIYF.

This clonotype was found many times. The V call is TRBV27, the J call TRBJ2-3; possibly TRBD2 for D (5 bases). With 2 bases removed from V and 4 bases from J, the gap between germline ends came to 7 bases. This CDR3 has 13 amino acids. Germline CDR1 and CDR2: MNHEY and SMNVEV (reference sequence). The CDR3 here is CASSLVRADTQYF. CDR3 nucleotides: TGTGCCAGCAGTTTAGTGAGGGCAGATACGCAGTATTTT.

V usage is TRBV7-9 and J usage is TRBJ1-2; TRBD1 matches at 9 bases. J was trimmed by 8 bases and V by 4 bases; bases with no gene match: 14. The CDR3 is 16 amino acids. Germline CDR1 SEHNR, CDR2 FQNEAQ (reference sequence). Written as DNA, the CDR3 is TGTGCCAGCAGCTACGACGGAACCACCGGGACAGGGGGCTACACCTTC. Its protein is CASSYDGTTGTGGYTF.

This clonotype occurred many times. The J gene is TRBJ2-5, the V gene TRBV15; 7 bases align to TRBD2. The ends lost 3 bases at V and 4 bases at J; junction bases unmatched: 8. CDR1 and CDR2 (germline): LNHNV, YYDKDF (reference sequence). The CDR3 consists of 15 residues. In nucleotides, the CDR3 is TGTGCCACCAGCAGCCCCGCGGGGGAGAGAGAGACCCAGTACTTC. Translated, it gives CATSSPAGERETQYF. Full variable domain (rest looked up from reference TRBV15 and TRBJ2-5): DAMVIQNPRYQVTQFGKPVTLSCSQTLNHNVMYWYQQKSSQAPKLLFHYYDKDFNNEADTPDNFQSRRPNTSFCFLDIRSPGLGDTAMYLCATSSPAGERETQYFGPGTRLLVL.

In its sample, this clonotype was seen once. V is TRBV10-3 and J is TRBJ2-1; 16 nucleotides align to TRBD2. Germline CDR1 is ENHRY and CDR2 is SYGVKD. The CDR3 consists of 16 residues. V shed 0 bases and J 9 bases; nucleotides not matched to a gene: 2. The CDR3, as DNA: TGTGCCATCAGTGAGTCGGGACTAGCGGGAGGGCGTGAGCAGTTCTTC. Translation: CAISESGLAGGREQFF.

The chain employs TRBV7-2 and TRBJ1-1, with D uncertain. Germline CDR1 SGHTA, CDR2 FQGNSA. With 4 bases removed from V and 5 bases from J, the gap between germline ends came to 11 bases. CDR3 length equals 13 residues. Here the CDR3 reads CASSSGMGTEAFF. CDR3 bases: TGTGCCAGCAGCTCTGGCATGGGGACTGAAGCTTTCTTT.